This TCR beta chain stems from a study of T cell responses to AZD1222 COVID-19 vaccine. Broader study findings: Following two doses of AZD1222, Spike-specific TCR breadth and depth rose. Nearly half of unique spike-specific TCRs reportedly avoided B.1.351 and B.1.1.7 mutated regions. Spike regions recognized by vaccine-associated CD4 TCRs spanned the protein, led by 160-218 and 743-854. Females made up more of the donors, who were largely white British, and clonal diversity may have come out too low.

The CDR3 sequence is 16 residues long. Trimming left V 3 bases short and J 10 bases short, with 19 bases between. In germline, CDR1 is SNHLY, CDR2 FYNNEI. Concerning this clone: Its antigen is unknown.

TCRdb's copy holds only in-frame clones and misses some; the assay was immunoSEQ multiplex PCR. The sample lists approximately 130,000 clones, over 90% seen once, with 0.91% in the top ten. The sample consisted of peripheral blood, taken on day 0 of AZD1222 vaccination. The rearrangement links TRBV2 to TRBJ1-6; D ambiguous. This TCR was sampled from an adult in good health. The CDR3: CASSDSLPSLGSPLHF. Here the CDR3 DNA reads TGTGCCAGCAGTGACAGTCTTCCGAGCCTGGGGTCACCCCTCCACTTT.